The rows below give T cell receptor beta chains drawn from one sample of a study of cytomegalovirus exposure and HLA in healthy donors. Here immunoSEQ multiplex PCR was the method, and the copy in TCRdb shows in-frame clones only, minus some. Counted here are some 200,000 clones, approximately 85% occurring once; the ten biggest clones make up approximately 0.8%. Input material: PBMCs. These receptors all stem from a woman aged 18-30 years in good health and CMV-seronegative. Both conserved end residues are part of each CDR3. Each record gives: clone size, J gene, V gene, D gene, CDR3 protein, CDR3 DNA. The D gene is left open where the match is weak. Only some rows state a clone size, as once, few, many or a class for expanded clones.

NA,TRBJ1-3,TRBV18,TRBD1,CASSPNIPGQGGNTIYF,TGTGCCAGCTCACCTAATATTCCGGGACAGGGTGGAAACACCATATATTTT
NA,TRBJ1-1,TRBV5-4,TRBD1,CASSLDGTGDTEAFF,TGTGCCAGCAGCTTGGACGGGACAGGGGACACTGAAGCTTTCTTT
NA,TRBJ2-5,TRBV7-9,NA,CASSLVGLGAGLETQYF,TGTGCCAGCAGCTTAGTTGGTTTGGGGGCCGGATTAGAGACCCAGTACTTC
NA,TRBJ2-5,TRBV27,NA,CASRPGGQETQYF,TGTGCCAGCAGACCCGGGGGCCAAGAGACCCAGTACTTC
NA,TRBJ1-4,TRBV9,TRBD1,CASSTIGTGGEKLFF,TGTGCCAGCAGCACCATCGGGACAGGGGGGGAAAAACTGTTTTTT
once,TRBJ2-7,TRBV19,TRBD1,CASSSTGTGFFYEQYF,TGTGCCAGTAGTAGTACCGGGACAGGGTTTTTCTACGAGCAGTACTTC
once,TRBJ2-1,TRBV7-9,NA,CASSIADPQFF,TGTGCCAGCAGTATAGCGGACCCGCAGTTCTTC
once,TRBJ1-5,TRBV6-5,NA,CASSPDRSSNQPQHF,TGTGCCAGCAGTCCCGACAGGTCTAGCAATCAGCCCCAGCATTTT
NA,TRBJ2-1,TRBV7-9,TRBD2,CASSLASGIYNEQFF,TGTGCCAGCAGCTTAGCTAGCGGGATCTACAATGAGCAGTTCTTC
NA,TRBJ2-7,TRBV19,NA,CASSITSTGAYEQYF,TGTGCCAGTAGTATAACGAGCACCGGAGCCTACGAGCAGTACTTC
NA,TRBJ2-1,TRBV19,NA,CASSIHPLGRDENEQFF,TGTGCCAGTAGTATCCACCCCTTGGGCAGGGATGAGAATGAGCAGTTCTTC
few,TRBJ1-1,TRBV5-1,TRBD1,CASSFLTGGNTEAFF,TGCGCCAGCAGCTTCCTAACAGGGGGGAACACTGAAGCTTTCTTT
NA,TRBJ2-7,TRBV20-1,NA,CSAPLSYEQYF,TGCAGTGCTCCACTATCCTACGAGCAGTACTTC
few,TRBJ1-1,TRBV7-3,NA,CASSLQGNTEAFF,TGTGCCAGCAGCCTCCAGGGAAACACTGAAGCTTTCTTT
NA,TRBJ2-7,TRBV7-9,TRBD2,CASSSGTTYEQYF,TGTGCCAGCTCTAGCGGGACCACCTACGAGCAGTACTTC